A single sample gave rise to the 15 T cell receptor beta chains below, sequenced in a study of T cell responses to AZD1222 COVID-19 vaccine. Profiling relied on immunoSEQ multiplex PCR, and the TCRdb table lists in-frame clones only, not all of them. Of tens of thousands of clones in the sample, about 93% were seen once. The specimen comprised peripheral blood, sampled on day 0 of MenACWY control vaccination. These receptors came from an adult in good health.

The chain combines TRBV19 with TRBJ2-7; no reliable D call. In germline, CDR1 is LNHDA, CDR2 SQIVND (reference sequence). This CDR3 spans 11 amino acids. V lost 5 bases, J lost 5 bases, and 7 bases lay in between. The CDR3 nucleotides are TGTGCCAGTAGTCGCATTGACGAGCAGTACTTC. Translated: CASSRIDEQYF.

Here the CDR3 reads CASSYFARFSYEQYF. The CDR3 nucleotides are TGTGCCAGCAGTTATTTCGCCAGGTTTTCCTACGAGCAGTACTTC. The chain recombines TRBV6-7 with TRBJ2-7; D is uncertain. TRBV6-7 is annotated as an ORF whose role is uncertain. The CDR3 is 15 amino acids. V was pared by 3 bases and J by 1 base, with 13 bases between.

The chain is built from TRBV3-1 (or the pseudogene TRBV3-2) and TRBJ2-3, with unresolved D. The germline CDR1 and CDR2 sequences are LGHDT and YNNKEL (reference sequence). V lost 4 bases, J lost 0 bases, and 8 bases lay in between. This CDR3 comprises 14 residues. The CDR3 nucleotides are TGTGCCAGCAGCCCTGGCCTGAGCACAGATACGCAGTATTTT. Encoded protein: CASSPGLSTDTQYF.

In this sample, this clone turned up once. The genes are TRBV7-3 and TRBJ2-2; 14 nucleotides agree with TRBD2. Looked up from germline, CDR1 is SGHTA and CDR2 is FQGTGA. Trimming at V came to 2 bases and at J to 4 bases, leaving 3 bases not matched to a gene. The CDR3 is made up of 17 amino acids. The CDR3 DNA sequence: TGTGCCAGCAGCTTACCGGGACTAGCGGGAGCCACCGGGGAGCTGTTTTTT. Encoded protein: CASSLPGLAGATGELFF.

CDR3 bases: TGTGCCAGCAGCGTAGCTGGAGAGACCCAGTACTTC. It translates to CASSVAGETQYF. The chain links TRBV9 to TRBJ2-5; the D is unclear. The CDR3 extends over 12 amino acids. Trimming removed 0 bases at V and 4 bases at J, with 4 bases between. Germline V gene lookup returns CDR1 SGDLS and CDR2 YYNGEE.

The V and J genes are TRBV6-5 and TRBJ1-1, with 8 bases fitting TRBD1. V trimming: 6 bases; J trimming: 7 bases; junction bases outside the gene matches: 7. The CDR3 totals 13 residues. Germline CDR1 MNHEY, CDR2 SVGAGI. As DNA, the CDR3 is TGTGCCAGCAGCCGAGACAGGGGAGGTGAAGCTTTCTTT. Translating it yields CASSRDRGGEAFF.

V and J are TRBV20-1 and TRBJ1-6; D is possibly TRBD1 (6 bases). The CDR3 is 14 residues long. Per the germline V gene, CDR1 is DFQATT and CDR2 is SNEGSKA (reference sequence). V lost 3 bases to trimming and J lost 8 bases, with 14 bases between them. The DNA of the CDR3 is TGCAGTGCTAGTTCGGCCAGGGGAGATTCACCCCTCCACTTT. Its translation: CSASSARGDSPLHF.

The rearrangement joins TRBV29-1 to TRBJ2-1; D is unclear. Trimming stripped 7 bases from V and 8 bases from J, with 6 bases between. The germline V gene has CDR1 SQVTM and CDR2 ANQGSEA. This CDR3 spans 9 amino acids. For the CDR3, the DNA is TGCAGCGCCGACTATGAGCAGTTCTTC. Translating gives CSADYEQFF.

V usage is TRBV19 and J usage is TRBJ1-5; 7 nucleotides match TRBD1. The CDR3 is 16 residues long. The germline V gene has CDR1 LNHDA and CDR2 SQIVND (reference sequence). V lost 1 base, J lost 3 bases, and 6 bases stayed unmatched. CDR3 sequence (DNA): TGTGCCAGTAGTATAGTGGGGACAGAGATCAATCAGCCCCAGCATTTT. It codes for CASSIVGTEINQPQHF. Full variable domain (missing parts from reference TRBV19 and TRBJ1-5): DGGITQSPKYLFRKEGQNVTLSCEQNLNHDAMYWYRQDPGQGLRLIYYSQIVNDFQKGDIAEGYSVSREKKESFPLTVTSAQKNPTAFYLCASSIVGTEINQPQHFGDGTRLSIL.

The gene calls are TRBV10-3 and TRBJ1-4; D perhaps matches TRBD1 (5 bases). From germline, CDR1 is ENHRY and CDR2 SYGVKD. There are 14 residues in the CDR3. Trimming removed 2 bases from V and 4 bases from J, with 8 bases in between. The DNA of the CDR3 is TGTGCCATCAGTGAGGACAGTAGTAATGAAAAACTGTTTTTT. Protein product: CAISEDSSNEKLFF.

The chain employs TRBV29-1 and TRBJ2-1, with 11 bases identical to TRBD1. J gave up 6 bases and V 7 bases, and 11 bases lay outside the gene matches. The CDR3 runs to 15 residues. CDR1 and CDR2 (germline): SQVTM, ANQGSEA. The CDR3 spells CSGLNGQGAANEQFF. In DNA form, the CDR3 reads TGCAGCGGCCTAAATGGACAGGGGGCAGCCAATGAGCAGTTCTTC.

This chain uses TRBV9 with TRBJ2-3; 12 nucleotides match TRBD2. The V and J ends lost 5 bases and 2 bases, in that order; junction bases with no gene match: 6. The CDR3 totals 16 residues. Germline CDR1 and CDR2: SGDLS and YYNGEE. For the CDR3, the DNA is TGTGCCAGCAGTCCCGGACTAGCGGGAATCACAGATACGCAGTATTTT. Encoded protein: CASSPGLAGITDTQYF. Based on the CDR3 plus reference TRBV9 and TRBJ2-3, the full variable domain is DSGVTQTPKHLITATGQRVTLRCSPRSGDLSVYWYQQSLDQGLQFLIQYYNGEERAKGNILERFSAQQFPDLHSELNLSSLELGDSALYFCASSPGLAGITDTQYFGPGTRLTVL.

The chain employs TRBV28 and TRBJ2-7, with 12 nucleotides matching TRBD1. V shed 6 bases and J 6 bases; nucleotides not matched to a gene: 12. This CDR3 has 16 amino acids. Germline assignment: CDR1 MDHEN and CDR2 SYDVKM. For the CDR3, the DNA is TGTGCCAGCAGGGGTAGTCCGGGACAGGGGGCCAGCGAGCAGTACTTC. Translating gives CASRGSPGQGASEQYF.

V gene TRBV6-1 combines with J gene TRBJ1-2, with 12 bases aligning to TRBD1. Losses at the gene ends were 2 bases for V and 4 bases for J; bases not matched to a gene: 5. The CDR3 contains 16 residues. Germline assignment: CDR1 MNHNS and CDR2 SASEGT. The CDR3 nucleotides read TGTGCCAGCAGTGAATGGGGACAGGGGGCGGGCTATGGCTACACCTTC. Translated: CASSEWGQGAGYGYTF.

The chain recombines TRBV6-5 with TRBJ1-3, with D possibly matching TRBD1 (5 bases). The V gene's germline CDR1 is MNHEY and CDR2 SVGAGI. The CDR3 runs 16 residues. Between the trimmed V and J ends, which lost 0 bases and 2 bases, there was a span of 11 bases. Here the CDR3 reads CASSYSGRGTGNTIYF. For the CDR3, the DNA is TGTGCCAGCAGTTACTCGGGAAGGGGAACTGGAAACACCATATATTTT.